This TCR beta chain was obtained from a study of T cell responses to AZD1222 COVID-19 vaccine. Findings and limits, study-wide: Possibly, clonal diversity was underestimated; donors were largely white British and included more females. Dominant at 160-218 and 743-854, vaccine-associated CD4 TCRs also spanned spike.

As for this clone: Antigen unknown.

The protocol was immunoSEQ multiplex PCR, while the TCRdb copy is restricted to in-frame clones and leaves out a portion. The sample holds about 96,000 clones, 90% seen once. Germline V gene data show CDR1 as MDHEN and CDR2 as SYDVKM. There are 16 residues in the CDR3. J gave up 3 bases and V 6 bases, and 12 bases lay outside the gene matches. This TCR came from an adult in good health. V and J are TRBV28 and TRBJ2-3; 7 positions match TRBD2. The sequences come from peripheral blood, collected on day 0 of AZD1222 vaccination. Written as DNA, the CDR3 is TGTGCCAGCAGGGCCTGGGCGGGAGTAGGAACAGATACGCAGTATTTT. Protein product: CASRAWAGVGTDTQYF. Variable domain in full (rest from reference TRBV28 and TRBJ2-3): DVKVTQSSRYLVKRTGEKVFLECVQDMDHENMFWYRQDPGLGLRLIYFSYDVKMKEKGDIPEGYSVSREKKERFSLILESASTNQTSMYLCASRAWAGVGTDTQYFGPGTRLTVL.